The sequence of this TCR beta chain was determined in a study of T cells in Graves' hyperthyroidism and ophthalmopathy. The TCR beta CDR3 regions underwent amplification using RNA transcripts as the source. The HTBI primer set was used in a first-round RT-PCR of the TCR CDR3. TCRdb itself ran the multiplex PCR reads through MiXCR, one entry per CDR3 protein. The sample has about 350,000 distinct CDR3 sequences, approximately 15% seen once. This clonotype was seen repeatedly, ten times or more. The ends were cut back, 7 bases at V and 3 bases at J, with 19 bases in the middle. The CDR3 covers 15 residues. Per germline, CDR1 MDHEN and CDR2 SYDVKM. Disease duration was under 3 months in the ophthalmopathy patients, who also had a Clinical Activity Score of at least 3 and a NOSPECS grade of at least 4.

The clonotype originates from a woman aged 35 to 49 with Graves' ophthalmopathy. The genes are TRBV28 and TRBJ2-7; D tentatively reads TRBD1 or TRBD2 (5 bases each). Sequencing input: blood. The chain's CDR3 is CASNSPGTRDYEQYF. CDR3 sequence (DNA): TGTGCCAGCAATAGCCCCGGGACGAGGGACTACGAGCAGTACTTC.